The T cell receptor (beta chain) under discussion was sequenced for a study of T cells expressing NK-cell markers. TCRdb reprocessed the 5' RACE reads and keeps a single row for each CDR3 protein, giving no DNA. This sample's table reports about half a million distinct CDR3 sequences. The CDR3 extends over 13 amino acids. Germline loops: CDR1 MNHEY, CDR2 SVGAGI. The receptor was derived from a woman between 45 and 60 years old in good health. What was sequenced was blood T cells: a sorted CD56 or NKG2C T cell subset, CD4+ or CD8+ T cells, or bulk PBMC T cells (not recorded which). The genes are TRBV6-5 and TRBJ1-2. CDR3 sequence: CASTTGPTGGYTF.